This T cell receptor (beta chain) was observed in a study of blood T cell repertoires in COVID-19. The wider study: Sites across the United States, Italy and Spain contributed samples from acute and convalescent COVID-19. From T cells, B-cell-depleted T cells, or PBMCs came the material, which was cDNA or gDNA.

For this clone: The sample carries other DNA sequences with the same CDR3.

Sequencing used immunoSEQ multiplex PCR; TCRdb keeps in-frame clones, though not all of them. The sample has around 350,000 clones, around 90% seen once. The receptor was derived from a human donor in a cohort sampled during active COVID-19. Source material: peripheral blood.

The CDR3 region is CASSLGQGGIGFF. In DNA, the CDR3 is TGCGCCAGCAGCTTGGGACAGGGCGGGATTGGCTTCTTT. This rearrangement joins TRBV5-1 to TRBJ1-1; 7 bases are shared with TRBD1. Germline V gene sequence: CDR1 SGHRS, CDR2 YFSETQ. Trimming removed 0 bases from V and 14 bases from J; junction bases left unmatched: 10. The CDR3 totals 13 residues.